This T cell receptor (beta chain) was retrieved from a study of blood T cell repertoires in COVID-19. Overall study context: From T cells, B-cell-depleted T cells, or PBMCs came the material, which was cDNA or gDNA.

J lost 8 bases, V lost 0 bases, and 5 bases had no gene match. CDR1 is SGHTA, CDR2 FQGNSA, per germline. The CDR3 consists of 14 residues. Participant ages covered roughly 18 to 89 years across around 25 US areas. Self-reported history from a screening survey and questionnaire set each donor's cohort. Method: immunoSEQ multiplex PCR; TCRdb's copy keeps in-frame clones and lacks some. The sample lists under 250,000 clones; around 80% were seen once. The sample was PBMCs or T cells enriched from blood (not recorded which). The TCR sequence derives from a man in his fifties or sixties who had recovered from COVID-19. The chain is built from TRBV7-2 and TRBJ1-2; 8 bases are shared with TRBD1. Written as DNA, the CDR3 is TGTGCCAGCAGCTTAGCAGGACAGGGAACGGGCTACACCTTC. It yields the protein CASSLAGQGTGYTF. Supplemented by reference TRBV7-2 and TRBJ1-2, the full variable domain reads GAGVSQSPSNKVTEKGKDVELRCDPISGHTALYWYRQSLGQGLEFLIYFQGNSAPDKSGLPSDRFSAERTGGSVSTLTIQRTQQEDSAVYLCASSLAGQGTGYTFGSGTRLTVV.